This T cell receptor beta chain emerged from a study of cytomegalovirus exposure and HLA in healthy donors. Study observations and caveats: Researchers reported that a few CMV-associated chains were confirmed in vitro as CMV antigen-specific. Cytomegalovirus status, reportedly, was diagnosed with high specificity and sensitivity by the classifier.

The CDR3 loop spans 16 amino acids. Germline V gene sequence: CDR1 LGHNT, CDR2 FRNRAP. J was trimmed by 4 bases and V by 1 base; bases with no gene match: 10. The validation cohort, a group of around 120 subjects, included the donors and was separate from the roughly 670-subject first cohort. Assay used: immunoSEQ multiplex PCR; TCRdb lists only in-frame clones, some missing. The sample carries about 140,000 clones, over 80% recorded once. Concerning this clone: As yet, its antigen is unknown.

The chain employs TRBV12-5 and TRBJ2-7; TRBD1 matches at 7 bases. The sample comprised PBMCs. The TCR sequence derives from a man aged 18-30 years in good health and CMV-seropositive. CDR3: CASGLDEQGRWYEQYF. The CDR3 coding sequence is TGTGCTAGTGGTTTGGACGAACAGGGGAGATGGTACGAGCAGTACTTC.